This TCR beta chain was sequenced for a study of T cell responses to AZD1222 COVID-19 vaccine. About this clone itself: The antigen is unknown.

The repertoire was sequenced with immunoSEQ multiplex PCR; TCRdb's copy has only in-frame clones and lacks some. The sample has around 140,000 clones, more than 85% seen once. General study points: Clonal diversity was possibly underestimated, and the donors were mostly white British, with more females. Spike-specific TCR depth and breadth grew after two AZD1222 doses. Reports say nearly half of spike-specific TCRs go after unmutated variant regions.

With 0 bases clipped from V and 7 bases from J, the junction kept 12 bases outside the gene matches. Germline CDR1 reads MGHRA; CDR2 reads YSYEKL. The CDR3 contains 17 residues. The input for sequencing was peripheral blood, taken on day 0 of AZD1222 vaccination. The chain carries TRBV4-1 and TRBJ2-5, with 9 bases lining up with TRBD2. The TCR was taken from an adult in good health. CDR3 nucleotide sequence: TGCGCCAGCAGCCAAGATCCCTTCCGCGGGGGGGCAGGGACCCAGTACTTC. It yields the protein CASSQDPFRGGAGTQYF.